Reported below is one TCR beta chain. V was clipped by 2 bases and J by 0 bases, with 5 bases between them. The CDR3 consists of 14 residues. Germline CDR1 is KGHSH and CDR2 is LQKENI. This entry comes from a study of T cell changes during pregnancy in multiple sclerosis. Clones were read by immunoSEQ multiplex PCR, and TCRdb kept only the in-frame ones, dropping some. Among 36,000 or so clones listed, about 88% were seen once. The rearrangement joins TRBV18 to TRBJ2-4; D remains ambiguous. Sequencing was performed on CD4+ T cells from peripheral blood mononuclear cells, taken in the first trimester of pregnancy. The sequence derives from a female donor with multiple sclerosis, enrolled in a pregnancy study. This chain's CDR3 is CASSPTVAKNIQYF. CDR3 coding DNA: TGTGCCAGCTCACCAACTGTAGCCAAAAACATTCAGTACTTC.